Listed below are T cell receptor beta chains from one sample, sequenced in a study of cytomegalovirus exposure and HLA in healthy donors. Profiled with immunoSEQ multiplex PCR; TCRdb holds only in-frame clones, not every one. The data show around 150,000 clones, 75% to 85% seen once. Sequencing input: PBMCs. Receptors were obtained from a man aged 45-65 years in good health and CMV-seropositive. Each CDR3 is given with its conserved first and last residue. The D gene is left open where the match is weak. Clone size is not always given. Where it is, it says once, few, many or a class for expanded clones.

D	size	J	V	DNA	CDR3
.	.	TRBJ2-1	TRBV5-1	TGCGCCAGCAGCTTGGACGTTTTTGCGGGCTCCTACAATGAGCAGTTCTTC	CASSLDVFAGSYNEQFF
.	.	TRBJ2-1	TRBV10-2	TGCGCCAGTACGCCTATAGCCCGCTACAATGAGCAGTTCTTC	CASTPIARYNEQFF
.	.	TRBJ2-1	TRBV5-5	TGTGCCAGCACCCTTGGGCAGGGTGGGTACAATGAGCAGTTCTTC	CASTLGQGGYNEQFF
TRBD1	.	TRBJ1-2	TRBV10-3	TGTGCCATCAGTGAGCTACAGGGGACGGGCGGCTACACCTTC	CAISELQGTGGYTF
.	.	TRBJ2-1	TRBV5-4	TGTGCCAGCAGCTTGGACCCCCCTCCGGGGAATGAGCAGTTCTTC	CASSLDPPPGNEQFF
TRBD1	.	TRBJ2-7	TRBV5-6	TGTGCCAGCAGCTTGGGGGACAGGGGGCTCTACGAGCAGTACTTC	CASSLGDRGLYEQYF
.	.	TRBJ2-1	TRBV10-2	TGCGCCAGCAGTAGCGAGAGCTCCTACAATGAGCAGTTCTTC	CASSSESSYNEQFF
.	.	TRBJ1-1	TRBV5-4	TGTGCCAGCAGCTTGGTCGGGGGGTTGAACACTGAAGCTTTCTTT	CASSLVGGLNTEAFF
.	.	TRBJ1-2	TRBV7-2	TGTGCCAGCACTCCTGACAGGTCCTATGGCTACACCTTC	CASTPDRSYGYTF
TRBD1	.	TRBJ2-2	TRBV19	TGTGCCAGTAGGCCTAGACAGGGATCGAACACCGGGGAGCTGTTTTTT	CASRPRQGSNTGELFF
.	.	TRBJ2-7	TRBV19	TGTGCCAGTAGTATAGGGCAGGCGAACTACGAGCAGTACTTC	CASSIGQANYEQYF
TRBD1	.	TRBJ1-2	TRBV7-2	TGTGCCAGCAGCTTACACAGGGGAAATAGTGGCTACACCTTC	CASSLHRGNSGYTF
TRBD1	once	TRBJ2-3	TRBV5-1	TGCGCCAGCAGCTTGGAGGGACAGGGGGTCCAGGGGGATACGCAGTATTTT	CASSLEGQGVQGDTQYF
.	.	TRBJ2-3	TRBV10-1	TGCGCCAGCAGTGAGTCGGCGGCTAGCGGCACAGATACGCAGTATTTT	CASSESAASGTDTQYF
TRBD2	once	TRBJ2-1	TRBV6-5	TGTGCCAGCAGCCGTACTAGCGGGGGCTACAATGAGCAGTTCTTC	CASSRTSGGYNEQFF
TRBD1	.	TRBJ1-6	TRBV9	TGTGCCAGCAGCGTGGAGGGGGGACAGATTAATTCACCCCTCCACTTT	CASSVEGGQINSPLHF
TRBD1	.	TRBJ1-5	TRBV2	TGTGCCAGCAGTACAGGGGATCAGTTGGATCAGCCCCAGCATTTT	CASSTGDQLDQPQHF
TRBD2	.	TRBJ2-1	TRBV4-2	TGTGCCAGCAGCCATAATACGGGACTAGCGGGTAATGAGCAGTTCTTC	CASSHNTGLAGNEQFF
.	.	TRBJ2-1	TRBV10-3	TGTGCCACTCAAACTTCCGCTTCCTACAATGAGCAGTTCTTC	CATQTSASYNEQFF
TRBD2	.	TRBJ2-1	TRBV9	TGTGCCAGCAGCGGGGGGGGGCTAGCGGGATGGGCGAACAATGAGCAGTTCTTC	CASSGGGLAGWANNEQFF
.	.	TRBJ2-3	TRBV7-9	TGTGCCAGCAGCTTAGACGGTACGCGCACAGATACGCAGTATTTT	CASSLDGTRTDTQYF
.	once	TRBJ1-2	TRBV4-2	TGTGCCAGCAGCCCGCAGGCCTTGAGTAACTATGGCTACACCTTC	CASSPQALSNYGYTF